The 9 T cell receptor beta chains presented below share a single source sample, sequenced in a study of blood T cell repertoires in COVID-19. TCRdb's copy holds only in-frame clones and misses some; the assay was immunoSEQ multiplex PCR. The sample comprises 350,000 to 500,000 clones, about 88% of which are singletons, and 1.4% rests with the top ten. Sample: PBMCs or T cells enriched from blood (not recorded which). The receptors were gathered from a woman between 18 and 29 years old who had been exposed to COVID-19.

The V gene is TRBV5-1, the J gene TRBJ1-2; D perhaps matches TRBD1 (5 bases). Trimming took 1 base from V and 8 from J, leaving 9 bases between them. Looked up from germline, CDR1 is SGHRS and CDR2 is YFSETQ. The CDR3 totals 12 residues. This CDR3 reads CASSLLQGGYTF. DNA for the CDR3: TGCGCCAGCAGCTTGCTTCAGGGAGGCTACACCTTC.

The chain is built from TRBV28 and TRBJ2-7; 9 positions match TRBD2. J was trimmed by 5 bases and V by 10 bases; bases with no gene match: 12. There are 14 residues in the CDR3. Germline CDR1 and CDR2: MDHEN and SYDVKM. CDR3 sequence reads: CATGRGREGHEQYF. The CDR3 bases are TGTGCCACCGGGCGGGGGCGGGAGGGCCACGAGCAGTACTTC.

V and J are TRBV30 and TRBJ1-5; no firm D call. The CDR3 is made up of 13 amino acids. Deletions cut 2 bases from V and 5 bases from J, with 10 bases between. Germline loops: CDR1 GTSNPN, CDR2 SVGIG (reference sequence). The CDR3 is CAWSRTEDQPQHF. The DNA of the CDR3 is TGTGCCTGGAGTCGCACTGAGGATCAGCCCCAGCATTTT. The full variable domain, in which reference TRBV30 and TRBJ1-5 provide the parts outside the CDR3, is SQTIHQWPATLVQPVGSPLSLECTVEGTSNPNLYWYRQAAGRGLQLLFYSVGIGQISSEVPQNLSASRPQDRQFILSSKKLLLSDSGFYLCAWSRTEDQPQHFGDGTRLSIL.

The rearrangement uses TRBV18 and TRBJ2-1; 12 bases line up with TRBD2. CDR1 is KGHSH and CDR2 is LQKENI in the germline V gene. This CDR3 contains 15 residues. With V trimmed by 3 bases and J by 8 bases, 5 bases remained unmatched. The CDR3 loop reads CASSPWTSGTDEQFF. The CDR3 nucleotides are TGTGCCAGCTCACCCTGGACTAGCGGGACGGATGAGCAGTTCTTC.

The genes are TRBV5-4 and TRBJ2-7; TRBD2 matches 10 bases. This CDR3 comprises 16 residues. After removal of 3 bases from V and 3 bases from J, the junction contained 9 bases not matched to a gene. CDR1 and CDR2 (germline): SGHNT, YYREEE (reference sequence). CDR3 sequence (DNA): TGTGCCAGCAGCTGGGCAAGCGGGAGGGCCGACTACGAGCAGTACTTC. Protein sequence: CASSWASGRADYEQYF.

This chain joins TRBV6-5 and TRBJ1-6, with 9 bases identical to TRBD1. J was trimmed by 8 bases and V by 8 bases; bases with no gene match: 10. This CDR3 spans 15 amino acids. In germline, CDR1 is MNHEY, CDR2 SVGAGI. CDR3: CASGLGGQGYSPLHF. CDR3 DNA: TGTGCCAGCGGGCTTGGGGGACAGGGTTATTCACCCCTCCACTTT.

The gene calls are TRBV7-2 and TRBJ1-1, with D unresolved. CDR3 length: 13 residues. The germline V and J ends were trimmed by 5 bases and 0 bases, with 7 bases remaining between them. CDR1 and CDR2 from the germline V gene are SGHTA and FQGNSA. The CDR3 spells CASSRRVNTEAFF. Written as DNA, the CDR3 is TGTGCCAGCAGCCGGAGGGTGAACACTGAAGCTTTCTTT. The full variable domain, completed using reference TRBV7-2 and TRBJ1-1, is GAGVSQSPSNKVTEKGKDVELRCDPISGHTALYWYRQSLGQGLEFLIYFQGNSAPDKSGLPSDRFSAERTGGSVSTLTIQRTQQEDSAVYLCASSRRVNTEAFFGQGTRLTVV.

This rearrangement joins TRBV30 to TRBJ1-4; 9 bases are shared with TRBD1. In germline, CDR1 is GTSNPN, CDR2 SVGIG (reference sequence). J lost 8 bases, V lost 5 bases, and 6 bases had no gene match. The CDR3 sequence is 13 residues long. The CDR3: CAWRPTGGEKLFF. The CDR3 DNA follows: TGTGCCTGGCGACCGACAGGGGGGGAAAAACTGTTTTTT.

The gene calls are TRBV19 and TRBJ2-7; 9 nucleotides match TRBD1. Germline CDR1 LNHDA, CDR2 SQIVND (reference sequence). V gave up 5 bases and J gave up 6 bases; unmatched junction bases: 5. The length of the CDR3 is 13 residues. The CDR3 protein is CASSPGTGSEQYF. The DNA for the CDR3 is TGTGCCAGTAGTCCCGGGACAGGGTCCGAGCAGTACTTC.